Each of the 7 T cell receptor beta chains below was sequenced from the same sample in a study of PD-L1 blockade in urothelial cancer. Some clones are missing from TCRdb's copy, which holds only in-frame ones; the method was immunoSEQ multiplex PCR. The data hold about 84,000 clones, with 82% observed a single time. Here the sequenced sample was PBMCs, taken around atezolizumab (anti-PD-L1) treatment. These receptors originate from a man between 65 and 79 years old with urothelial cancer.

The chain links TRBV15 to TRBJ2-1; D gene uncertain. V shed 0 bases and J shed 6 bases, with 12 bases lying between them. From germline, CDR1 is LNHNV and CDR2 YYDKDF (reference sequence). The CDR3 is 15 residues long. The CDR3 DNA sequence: TGTGCCACCAGCAGAGATCGGGTGGTGGGCAATGAGCAGTTCTTC. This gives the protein CATSRDRVVGNEQFF.

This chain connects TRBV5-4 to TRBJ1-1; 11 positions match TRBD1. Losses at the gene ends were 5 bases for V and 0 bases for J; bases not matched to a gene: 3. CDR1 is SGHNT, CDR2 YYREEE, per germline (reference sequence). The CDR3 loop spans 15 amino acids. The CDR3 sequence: CASRLDRGLNTEAFF. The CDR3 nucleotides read TGTGCCAGCAGACTGGACAGGGGGCTGAACACTGAAGCTTTCTTT.

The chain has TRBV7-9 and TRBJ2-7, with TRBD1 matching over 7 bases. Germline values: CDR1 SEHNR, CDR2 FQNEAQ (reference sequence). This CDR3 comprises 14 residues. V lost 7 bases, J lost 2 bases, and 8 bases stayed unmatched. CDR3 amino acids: CASTPTGWTYEQYF. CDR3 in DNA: TGTGCCAGCACGCCGACAGGGTGGACCTACGAGCAGTACTTC.

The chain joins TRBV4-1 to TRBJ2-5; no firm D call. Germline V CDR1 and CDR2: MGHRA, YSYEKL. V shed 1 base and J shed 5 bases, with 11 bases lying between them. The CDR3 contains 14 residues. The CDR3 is CASSQGGTSETQYF. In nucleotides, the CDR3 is TGCGCCAGCAGCCAAGGAGGAACCTCTGAGACCCAGTACTTC.

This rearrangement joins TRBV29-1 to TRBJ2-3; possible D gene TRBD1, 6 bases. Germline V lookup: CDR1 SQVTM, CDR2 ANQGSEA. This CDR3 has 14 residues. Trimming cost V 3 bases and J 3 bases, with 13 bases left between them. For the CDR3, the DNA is TGCAGCGTTGAGTTTACAGGGTCTACAGATACGCAGTATTTT. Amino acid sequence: CSVEFTGSTDTQYF.

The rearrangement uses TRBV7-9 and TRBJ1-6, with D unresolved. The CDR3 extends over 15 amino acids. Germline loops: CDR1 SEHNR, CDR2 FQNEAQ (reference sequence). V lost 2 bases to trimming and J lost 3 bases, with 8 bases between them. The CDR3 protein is CASSLSQNYNSPLHF. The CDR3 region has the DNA TGTGCCAGCAGCTTATCACAGAACTATAATTCACCCCTCCACTTT.

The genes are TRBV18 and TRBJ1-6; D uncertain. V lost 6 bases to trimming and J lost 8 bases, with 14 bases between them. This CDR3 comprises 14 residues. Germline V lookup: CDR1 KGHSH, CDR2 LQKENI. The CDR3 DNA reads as TGTGCCAGCTCGACGGAGGTTTTCTATTCACCCCTCCACTTT. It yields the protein CASSTEVFYSPLHF.